This T cell receptor (beta chain) stems from a study of blood T cell repertoires in COVID-19 (dated by TCRdb to the early 2020s). About the full investigation: Samples covering the acute and convalescent phases of COVID-19 were provided by collaborators in the United States, Italy and Spain. The material from the prospective study consisted of cDNA or gDNA derived from T cells, B-cell-depleted T cells, or PBMCs. Deeply sampled blood TCRbeta repertoires from subjects exposed to, actively infected with, or recovered from COVID-19 were included in the dataset. A freely available public database, intended as a resource for researchers studying the immune response to SARS-CoV-2, is where the repertoires were released. The samples were drawn from the first 160 participants of the ongoing ImmuneRACE study and from roughly 1,300 subjects provided by 6 global collaborators. Sample metadata almost always included a de-identified subject ID, COVID-19 status, age in years and sex. HLA class I and class II types, where available, came from metadata supplied by the sample provider rather than from assay-based typing. What the authors observed across the whole study: How much clinical and demographic metadata was included differed by source and by participant, and the metadata was provided uncurated.

TCRbeta CDR3 regions were amplified from genomic DNA by means of the immunoSEQ Assay, a bias-controlled multiplex PCR. The authors' analysis ran thus. The number of nucleated cells in each sample was estimated by amplification of reference gene primers within the assay. Sequence reads were collapsed and filtered to measure the absolute abundance of every unique TCRbeta CDR3 rearrangement. Productive Simpson clonality was computed per sample as the square root of Simpson's diversity index over productive rearrangements. What TCRdb holds here is the immuneACCESS table cut down to in-frame rearrangements. Part of the clones is not present; checked against another copy, under half of the missing clones reflect an unresolved V gene, and the others are unexplained. V, J and clone size were drawn from that table, and D and trimming were deduced from the DNA. The sample table records some 240,000 clones; 80% to 90% of these occur just once. Approximately 4% of the sample goes to the ten largest clones.

Enrolling through a virtual design, the prospective study's participants ranged in age from roughly 18 to 100 years and lived across about two dozen United States geographic areas. In the prospective study, cohorts were assigned on the basis of participant-reported clinical history obtained from a screening survey and a study questionnaire. In the prospective study, mobile phlebotomists collected whole blood, serum and a nasopharyngeal or oropharyngeal swab from each participant. Additional blood draws and questionnaires over an approximately two-month period could optionally be provided by prospective study participants. Prospective study blood samples were shipped either frozen or at room temperature before DNA extraction. From the cysteine up to the phenylalanine, the CDR3 has a length of 15 residues. The sequence is cut down to CDR3 DNA, 45 bases in frame from base 1. The germline V gene provides CDR1 SGHRS and CDR2 YFSETQ.

Comments on this clone: Which antigen it targets is not known. A read error may produce the germline difference seen at one junction end.

This sequence originates from a young man with acute COVID-19. Sequencing input: PBMCs or T cells enriched from blood (not recorded which). The chain couples TRBV5-1 to TRBJ2-1, with 10 bases aligning to TRBD2. CDR3 region: CASSWLAGGGREQFF. The nucleotide sequence reads TGTGCCAGCAGTTGGTTAGCGGGAGGAGGAAGGGAGCAGTTCTTC.